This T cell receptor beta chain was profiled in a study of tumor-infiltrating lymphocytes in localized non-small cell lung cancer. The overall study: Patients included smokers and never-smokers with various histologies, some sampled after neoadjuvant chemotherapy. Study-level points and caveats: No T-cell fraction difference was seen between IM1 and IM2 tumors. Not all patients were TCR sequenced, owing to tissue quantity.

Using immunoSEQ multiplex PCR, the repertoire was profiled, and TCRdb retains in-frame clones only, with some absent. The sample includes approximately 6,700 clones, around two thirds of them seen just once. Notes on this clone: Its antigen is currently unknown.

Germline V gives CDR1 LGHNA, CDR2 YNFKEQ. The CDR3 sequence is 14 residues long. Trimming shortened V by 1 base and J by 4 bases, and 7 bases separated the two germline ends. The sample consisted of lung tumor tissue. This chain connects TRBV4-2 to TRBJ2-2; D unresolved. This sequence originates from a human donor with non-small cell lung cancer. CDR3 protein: CASSQVSPTGELFF. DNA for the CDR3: TGTGCCAGCAGCCAAGTGTCTCCCACCGGGGAGCTGTTTTTT.